This T cell receptor (beta chain) was profiled in a study of T cells in Graves' hyperthyroidism and ophthalmopathy. Looking at the study overall: Peripheral blood sampling occurred at initial diagnosis, before any treatment. Study results and caveats: Prediction of ophthalmopathy progression came a median approximately 6.5 months pre-onset.

Amplified TCR beta CDR3 regions derived from RNA transcripts. HTBI primers were employed in a first-round RT-PCR of the TCR CDR3. TCRdb reprocessed the multiplex PCR reads with MiXCR, giving one entry per CDR3 protein. The table shows approximately 210,000 distinct CDR3 sequences, with more than 15% occurring only once. This clonotype was detected many times. The antigen is not known. Stability of Graves' hyperthyroidism was defined as absent ophthalmopathy progression within 18 months. Patients were excluded for uncontrolled infection, other autoimmune disease, pregnancy or lactation. CDR1 and CDR2 from the germline V gene are MNHEY and SMNVEV (reference sequence). Unmatched junction bases numbered 14, after V lost 7 bases and J lost 5 bases. This CDR3 region has 17 residues.

This clonotype was obtained from a man aged 45-65 years with Graves' hyperthyroidism. The sequencing sample was made of blood. The chain joins TRBV27 to TRBJ2-1; 10 positions match TRBD1. The CDR3 loop is CASKLRTGGLLNNEQFF. CDR3 DNA sequence: TGTGCCAGCAAACTTCGGACAGGGGGTTTACTAAACAATGAGCAGTTCTTC.